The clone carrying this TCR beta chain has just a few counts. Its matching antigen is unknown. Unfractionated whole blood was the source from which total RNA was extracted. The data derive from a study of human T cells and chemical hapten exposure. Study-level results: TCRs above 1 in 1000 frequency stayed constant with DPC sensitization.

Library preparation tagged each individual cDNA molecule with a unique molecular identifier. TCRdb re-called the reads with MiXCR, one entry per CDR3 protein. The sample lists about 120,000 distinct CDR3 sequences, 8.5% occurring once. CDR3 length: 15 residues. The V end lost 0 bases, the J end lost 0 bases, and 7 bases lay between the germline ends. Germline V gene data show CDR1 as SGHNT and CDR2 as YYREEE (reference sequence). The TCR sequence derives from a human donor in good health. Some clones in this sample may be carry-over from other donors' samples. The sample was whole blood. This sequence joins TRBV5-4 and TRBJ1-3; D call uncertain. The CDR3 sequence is CASSLGLVSGNTIYF. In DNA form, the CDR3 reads TGTGCCAGCAGCTTGGGACTCGTCTCTGGAAACACCATATATTTT.